This TCR beta chain stems from a study of blood T cell repertoires in COVID-19. How the authors handled the data: Nucleated cell number was recorded as an estimate derived from reference gene primer amplification. Clones were read by immunoSEQ multiplex PCR, and TCRdb kept only the in-frame ones, dropping some. V and J calls and clone size are copied from that table; D and trimming were computed from the DNA. Of fewer than 300,000 clones listed, around four fifths are singletons. V shed 0 bases and J 3 bases; nucleotides not matched to a gene: 9. The CDR3 extends over 18 amino acids. Per germline, CDR1 LGHDT and CDR2 YNNKEL (reference sequence).

This chain joins TRBV3-1 (or the pseudogene TRBV3-2) and TRBJ2-2; the match to TRBD2 covers 8 bases. The sequencing sample was made of peripheral blood. The sequence was collected from an older woman with active or convalescent COVID-19. CDR3 coding DNA: TGTGCCAGCAGCCAAGACGGGTCGGGAGGGCCAGACACCGGGGAGCTGTTTTTT. It encodes CASSQDGSGGPDTGELFF.